Each of the 13 T cell receptor beta chains below was sequenced from the same sample in a study of blood T cell repertoires in COVID-19 (dated by TCRdb to about 2020). The library was prepared using the immunoSEQ multiplex PCR assay. TCRdb's version of the immuneACCESS table is confined to in-frame rearrangements and falls short of the full clone set. An unresolved V gene accounts for under half of the shortfall where checked; the remainder is of unknown origin. For this sample there are fewer than 350,000 clones; around 87% appear just once. The ten largest clones represent 7.8% of the sample. What was sequenced was peripheral blood. These receptors were taken from a woman aged 45-65 years who had recovered from COVID-19.

This chain links TRBV7-8 with TRBJ2-1, with 9 bases matching TRBD2. The germline gives CDR1 SGHVS, CDR2 FQNEAQ. Germline trimming cut 8 bases from V and 4 bases from J; bases unmatched to any gene: 18. This CDR3 spans 18 amino acids. CDR3 bases: TGTGCCAGCGCCTACATGCGGGGGGGGGCGTTAACTTACAATGAGCAGTTCTTC. Translated: CASAYMRGGALTYNEQFF.

This chain links TRBV5-4 with TRBJ2-1, with 11 bases lining up with TRBD2. Germline-derived CDR1 and CDR2 are SGHNT and YYREEE (reference sequence). The CDR3 runs 16 residues. Trimming took 0 bases from V and 4 from J; bases not matched to a gene: 3. CDR3 region: CASSLGTSGGYNEQFF. In nucleotides, the CDR3 is TGTGCCAGCAGCTTGGGAACTAGCGGGGGTTACAATGAGCAGTTCTTC.

The genes are TRBV7-8 and TRBJ1-2; TRBD1 aligns across 7 bases. V lost 5 bases to trimming and J lost 5 bases; unmatched junction nucleotides: 11. The CDR3 is 15 residues long. Germline lookup yields CDR1 SGHVS and CDR2 FQNEAQ. CDR3 sequence reads: CASSIRGTADYGYTF. The DNA for the CDR3 is TGTGCCAGCAGCATAAGAGGGACAGCTGATTATGGCTACACCTTC.

V and J are TRBV5-1 and TRBJ2-5; 7 bases match TRBD1. Losses at the gene ends were 0 bases for V and 6 bases for J; bases not matched to a gene: 8. CDR3 length equals 15 residues. Per germline, CDR1 SGHRS and CDR2 YFSETQ. The CDR3 nucleotides are TGCGCCAGCAGCTTGGCCCGGACAGGTATACAGACCCAGTACTTC. It yields the protein CASSLARTGIQTQYF.

This clone came up once. The gene calls are TRBV28 and TRBJ2-1, with 9 bases matching TRBD2. V shed 5 bases and J 3 bases; nucleotides not matched to a gene: 11. CDR1 and CDR2 from the germline V gene are MDHEN and SYDVKM. The CDR3 spans 17 residues. CDR3 amino acids: CASSPAPLAGNYNEQFF. As DNA, the CDR3 is TGTGCCAGCAGTCCAGCCCCGCTAGCGGGGAACTACAATGAGCAGTTCTTC.

This chain connects TRBV30 to TRBJ1-2, with 8 positions matching TRBD1. Germline loops: CDR1 GTSNPN, CDR2 SVGIG (reference sequence). The CDR3 extends over 13 amino acids. CDR3: CAGGSGRGLGYTF. The CDR3 DNA reads TGTGCTGGAGGTTCTGGCAGGGGGCTTGGCTACACCTTC.

This clone occurred a few times. V usage is TRBV7-2 and J usage is TRBJ2-1, with 10 bases matching TRBD2. CDR1 is SGHTA, CDR2 FQGNSA, per germline. This CDR3 comprises 15 residues. The junction had 4 bases not matched to a gene; V was cut back by 0 bases and J by 8 bases. The CDR3: CASSLAASGSYEQFF. The CDR3 nucleotides are TGTGCCAGCAGCTTAGCGGCTAGCGGGAGTTATGAGCAGTTCTTC.

The rearrangement uses TRBV5-1 and TRBJ2-4, with 7 bases lining up with TRBD2. CDR1 is SGHRS and CDR2 is YFSETQ in the germline V gene. The ends lost 4 bases at V and 2 bases at J; junction bases unmatched: 3. The CDR3 runs to 14 residues. The CDR3 reads CASSPSGPKNIQYF. The CDR3 DNA is TGCGCCAGCAGCCCTAGCGGCCCCAAAAACATTCAGTACTTC.

The chain carries TRBV5-1 and TRBJ1-1, with D maybe TRBD1 (5 bases). Trimming cost V 4 bases and J 3 bases, with 13 bases left between them. CDR3 length equals 14 residues. Germline lookup yields CDR1 SGHRS and CDR2 YFSETQ. CDR3 coding DNA: TGCGCCAGCAGCCTGGGATGGGGGGACACTGAAGCTTTCTTT. This gives the protein CASSLGWGDTEAFF.

The V and J genes are TRBV7-6 and TRBJ2-1; 7 positions match TRBD2. V trimming: 3 bases; J trimming: 7 bases; junction bases outside the gene matches: 15. The CDR3 extends over 17 amino acids. Germline assignment: CDR1 SGHVS and CDR2 FNYEAQ. This CDR3 reads CASSFFSAGEPKNEQFF. The CDR3 DNA reads TGTGCCAGCAGCTTTTTTTCGGCGGGAGAGCCCAAGAATGAGCAGTTCTTC.

CDR3 nucleotide sequence: TGTGCCAGCAGATATCGGACTAGCGCCAGCTACGAGCAGTACTTC. Its translation is CASRYRTSASYEQYF. The V gene is TRBV28, the J gene TRBJ2-7; 9 bases map to TRBD2. V was pared by 6 bases and J by 3 bases, with 9 bases of the junction left unmatched. This CDR3 has 15 amino acids. In germline, CDR1 is MDHEN, CDR2 SYDVKM.

This chain connects TRBV7-9 to TRBJ1-5; a possible D gene is TRBD1 (5 bases). From germline, CDR1 is SEHNR and CDR2 FQNEAQ (reference sequence). This CDR3 has 18 amino acids. The V gene lost 3 bases and the J gene lost 1 base, with 19 bases spanning the gap. CDR3 in amino acids: CASSLSLSVGQSNQPQHF. The CDR3 DNA follows: TGTGCCAGCAGCTTGTCTCTCTCGGTGGGGCAAAGCAATCAGCCCCAGCATTTT. The variable domain in full, completed from reference TRBV7-9 and TRBJ1-5, reads DTGVSQNPRHKITKRGQNVTFRCDPISEHNRLYWYRQTLGQGPEFLTYFQNEAQLEKSRLLSDRFSAERPKGSFSTLEIQRTEQGDSAMYLCASSLSLSVGQSNQPQHFGDGTRLSIL.

The chain links TRBV28 to TRBJ2-5; 12 bases agree with TRBD2. CDR1 is MDHEN and CDR2 is SYDVKM in the germline V gene. This CDR3 has 16 residues. The trim removed 5 bases at V and 2 bases at J, leaving 6 bases unmatched. In DNA, the CDR3 is TGTGCCAGCAGTCCTCTTGGGACTAGCGGGCAAGAGACCCAGTACTTC. This sequence encodes CASSPLGTSGQETQYF.